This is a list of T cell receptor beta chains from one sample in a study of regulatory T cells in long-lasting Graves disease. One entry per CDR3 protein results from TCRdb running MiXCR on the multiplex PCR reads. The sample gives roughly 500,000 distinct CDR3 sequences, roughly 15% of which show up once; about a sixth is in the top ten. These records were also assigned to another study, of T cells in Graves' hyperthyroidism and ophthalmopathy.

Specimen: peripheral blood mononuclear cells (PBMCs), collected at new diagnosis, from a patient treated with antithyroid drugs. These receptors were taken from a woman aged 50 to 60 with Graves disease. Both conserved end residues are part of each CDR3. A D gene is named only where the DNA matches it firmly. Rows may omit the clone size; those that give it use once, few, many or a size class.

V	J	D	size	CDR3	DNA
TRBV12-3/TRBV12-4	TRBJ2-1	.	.	CASSFFLTGRMNEQFF	TGTGCCAGCAGTTTTTTTCTAACAGGGAGGATGAATGAGCAGTTCTTC
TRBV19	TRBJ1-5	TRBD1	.	CASKGPTGQINQPQHF	TGTGCCAGTAAGGGGCCCACGGGACAGATCAATCAGCCCCAGCATTTT
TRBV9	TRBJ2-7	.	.	CASSVVEAAEQYF	TGTGCCAGCAGCGTAGTAGAAGCAGCCGAGCAGTACTTC
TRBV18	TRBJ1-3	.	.	CASSPPWRDGSTIYF	TGTGCCAGCTCACCACCATGGCGAGATGGAAGCACCATATATTTT
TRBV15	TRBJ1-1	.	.	CATSLGGGTEAFF	TGTGCCACCAGCCTCGGGGGGGGGACTGAAGCTTTCTTT
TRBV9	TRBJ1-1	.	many	CASSGTGSTEAFF	TGTGCCAGCAGCGGAACAGGGAGCACTGAAGCTTTCTTT
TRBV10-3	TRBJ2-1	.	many	CAIRQSGSSYNEQFF	TGTGCCATCAGACAGAGCGGAAGCTCCTACAATGAGCAGTTCTTC
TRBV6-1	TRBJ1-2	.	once	CASDSLNCGYTF	TGTGCCAGCGACAGTCTTAACTGTGGCTACACCTTC
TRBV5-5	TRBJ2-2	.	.	CASSLVPTSISNTGELFF	TGTGCCAGCAGCTTGGTTCCGACCTCCATCTCGAACACCGGGGAGCTGTTTTTT
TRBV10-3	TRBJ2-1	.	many	CAISEREKNEQFF	TGTGCCATCAGTGAGCGGGAGAAGAATGAGCAGTTCTTC
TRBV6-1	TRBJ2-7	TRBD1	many	CASSQRFRTGTYEQYF	TGTGCCAGCAGCCAAAGGTTCCGGACAGGGACCTACGAGCAGTACTTC
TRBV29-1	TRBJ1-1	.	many	CSGLQLTRAFF	TGCAGCGGTCTGCAACTCACGCGAGCTTTCTTT
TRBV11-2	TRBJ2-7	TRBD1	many	CASSLGQGGEQYF	TGTGCCAGCAGCTTAGGACAGGGTGGTGAGCAGTACTTC
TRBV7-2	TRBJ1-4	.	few	CASSSKTAATNEKLFF	TGTGCCAGCAGCTCAAAAACAGCCGCAACTAATGAAAAACTGTTTTTT
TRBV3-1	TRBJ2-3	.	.	CASSLRTDPSTDTQYF	TGTGCCAGCAGCCTTCGGACAGACCCTAGCACAGATACGCAGTATTTT
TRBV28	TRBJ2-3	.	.	CASSFRRNTQYF	TGTGCCAGCAGTTTCCGGCGGAATACGCAGTATTTT
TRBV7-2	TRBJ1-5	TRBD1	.	CASSEGQIQPQHF	TGTGCCAGCAGCGAGGGACAGATTCAGCCCCAGCATTTT
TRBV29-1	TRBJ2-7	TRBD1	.	CSASGTGVEQYF	TGCAGCGCATCCGGGACAGGGGTCGAGCAGTACTTC
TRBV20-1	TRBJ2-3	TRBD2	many	CSATTSGATDTQYF	TGCAGTGCGACAACTAGCGGAGCCACAGATACGCAGTATTTT
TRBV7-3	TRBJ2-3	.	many	CASSLNRDSTGTQYF	TGTGCCAGCAGCTTAAATCGGGACTCCACCGGTACGCAGTATTTT
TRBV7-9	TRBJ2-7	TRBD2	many	CASSYTSVRTYEQYF	TGTGCCAGCAGCTATACTAGCGTACGTACCTACGAGCAGTACTTC
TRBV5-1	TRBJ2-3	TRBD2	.	CASSLGLAGAVADTQYF	TGCGCCAGCAGCCTCGGACTAGCGGGAGCAGTGGCAGATACGCAGTATTTT
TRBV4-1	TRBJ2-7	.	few	CASSQDRARTYEQYF	TGCGCCAGCAGCCAAGATCGGGCAAGGACCTACGAGCAGTACTTC
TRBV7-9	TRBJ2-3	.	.	CASNKGRGPGTDTQYF	TGTGCCAGCAACAAAGGGAGGGGGCCGGGCACAGATACGCAGTATTTT
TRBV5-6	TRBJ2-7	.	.	CASSVGTLGSYEQYF	TGTGCCAGCAGCGTCGGGACTCTTGGCTCCTACGAGCAGTACTTC
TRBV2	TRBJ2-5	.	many	CASSLTWGGEETQYF	TGTGCCAGCAGTCTGACCTGGGGTGGGGAAGAGACCCAGTACTTC
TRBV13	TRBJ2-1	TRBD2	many	CASSSNRDYHRYEQFF	TGTGCCAGCAGCTCCAACCGGGACTACCACCGTTATGAGCAGTTCTTC
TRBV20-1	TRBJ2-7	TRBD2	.	CSAGLGGRVHEQYF	TGCAGTGCTGGCCTCGGCGGGAGAGTCCACGAGCAGTACTTC
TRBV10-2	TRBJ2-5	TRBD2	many	CASRQTLAGVGETQYF	TGCGCCAGCAGGCAAACACTAGCGGGAGTAGGAGAGACCCAGTACTTC
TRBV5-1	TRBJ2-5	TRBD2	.	CASRLSGLAEETQYF	TGCGCCAGCAGATTATCAGGACTAGCGGAAGAGACCCAGTACTTC
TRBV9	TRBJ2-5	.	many	CASSEQGRETQYF	TGTGCCAGCAGCGAACAGGGAAGGGAGACCCAGTACTTC
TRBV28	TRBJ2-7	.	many	CASRQAGTYEQYF	TGTGCCAGCAGGCAAGCCGGAACCTACGAGCAGTACTTC
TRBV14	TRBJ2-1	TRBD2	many	CASSQGLAEYNEQFF	TGTGCCAGCAGCCAGGGACTAGCAGAGTACAATGAGCAGTTCTTC
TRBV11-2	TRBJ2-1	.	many	CASSFRLAYNEQFF	TGTGCCAGCAGCTTTAGACTGGCCTACAATGAGCAGTTCTTC
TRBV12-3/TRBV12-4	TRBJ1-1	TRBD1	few	CASTWTGRDTEAFF	TGTGCCAGCACCTGGACAGGGAGGGACACTGAAGCTTTCTTT
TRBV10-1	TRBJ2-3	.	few	CASSESTLADTQYF	TGCGCCAGCAGTGAGTCGACCCTAGCGGATACGCAGTATTTT
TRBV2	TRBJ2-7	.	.	CASSWDLNEQYF	TGTGCCAGCAGTTGGGACCTTAACGAGCAGTACTTC
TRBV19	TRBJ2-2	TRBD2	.	CASSPGLAFGELFF	TGTGCCAGTAGTCCGGGACTAGCTTTCGGGGAGCTGTTTTTT
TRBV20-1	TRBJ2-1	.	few	CSAPPGHNEQFF	TGCAGTGCCCCGCCGGGGCACAATGAGCAGTTCTTC
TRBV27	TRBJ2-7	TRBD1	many	CASSSPGQGFYEQYF	TGTGCCAGCAGTTCCCCGGGACAGGGGTTCTACGAGCAGTACTTC